This TCR beta chain was found in a study of T-cell reconstitution after alpha-beta-depleted transplantation in children. This CDR3 region has 14 residues. V lost 5 bases and J 6 bases, leaving 16 bases between the germline ends. Germline CDR1 and CDR2: KGHSH and LQKENI. For TCRbeta, the library was prepared with unique molecular identifiers. TCRdb ran MiXCR on the PCR reads and lists one entry per CDR3 protein. The sample gives fewer than 550,000 distinct CDR3 sequences, roughly 11% of which show up once; 13% to 15% is in the top ten. Study results and caveats: It was reported that alpha-beta T cells came from several hundred expanded graft clones (about two months after transplant). Newly produced T cells mostly provided counts and TCRbeta diversity after one year, as hyperexpanded clones declined.

This clonotype was counted between two and nine times. Its antigen remains unidentified. Sample: PBMCs, mostly from graft donor cells, taken 180 days after TCRalphabeta/CD19-depleted stem cell transplant. This clonotype was obtained from a female patient between 2 and 15 years old who had a stem cell transplant for aplastic anemia, so the T cells may come from the graft donor. The V gene is TRBV18, the J gene TRBJ1-1; weak D call: TRBD1 (6 bases). Here the CDR3 DNA reads TGTGCCAGCTCATCCTCTGGGGGGGCCGCTGAAGCTTTCTTT. It yields the protein CASSSSGGAAEAFF.